One sample yielded the 3 T cell receptor beta chains listed below, sequenced in a study of CD8 T cells in Susac syndrome. The RNA input was roughly 0.45 to 1 ug, and it was reverse transcribed with random hexamers. TCRdb re-analysed the immunoSEQ multiplex PCR reads in MiXCR, keeping a single row per CDR3 protein. The data contain approximately 180,000 distinct CDR3 sequences, around 95% of them singletons. Sample: CD4+ T cells from PBMCs. These receptors originate from a human donor with multiple sclerosis.

The chain is built from TRBV3-1 and TRBJ1-2; perhaps TRBD1 as D (6 bases). Germline CDR1 LGHDT, CDR2 YNNKEL (reference sequence). The CDR3 length is 14 residues. V lost 0 bases and J 4 bases, leaving 9 bases between the germline ends. The CDR3 loop is CASSQELGGYGYTF. CDR3 sequence (DNA): TGTGCCAGCAGCCAAGAACTAGGGGGCTATGGCTACACCTTC.

V and J are TRBV7-2 and TRBJ2-2; no clear D. Trimming stripped 1 base from V and 4 bases from J, with 10 bases between. This CDR3 spans 15 amino acids. The germline CDR1 and CDR2 sequences are SGHTA and FQGNSA. The CDR3 DNA reads as TGTGCCAGCAGCTTAGGGGGTTCGGGCACCGGGGAGCTGTTTTTT. Protein sequence: CASSLGGSGTGELFF.

The count of this clonotype is one. The genes are TRBV4-2 and TRBJ2-1; weak D call: TRBD2 (5 bases). The germline V and J ends were trimmed by 0 bases and 6 bases, with 12 bases remaining between them. The CDR3 totals 15 residues. Per germline, CDR1 LGHNA and CDR2 YNFKEQ. The CDR3 DNA follows: TGTGCCAGCAGCCAAGATCGGCTAGCAGGCAATGAGCAGTTCTTC. It is translated as CASSQDRLAGNEQFF.